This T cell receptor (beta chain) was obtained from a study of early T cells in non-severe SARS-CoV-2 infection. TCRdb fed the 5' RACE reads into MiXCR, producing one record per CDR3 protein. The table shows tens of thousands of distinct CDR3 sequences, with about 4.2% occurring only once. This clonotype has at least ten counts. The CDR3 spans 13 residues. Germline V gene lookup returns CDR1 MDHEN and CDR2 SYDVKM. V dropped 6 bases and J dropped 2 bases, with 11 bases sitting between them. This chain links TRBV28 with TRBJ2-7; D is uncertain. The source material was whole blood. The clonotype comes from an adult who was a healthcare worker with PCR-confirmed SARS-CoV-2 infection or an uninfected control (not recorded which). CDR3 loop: CASRSRLTYEQYF. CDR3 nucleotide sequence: TGTGCCAGCAGGTCCAGACTCACCTACGAGCAGTACTTC.